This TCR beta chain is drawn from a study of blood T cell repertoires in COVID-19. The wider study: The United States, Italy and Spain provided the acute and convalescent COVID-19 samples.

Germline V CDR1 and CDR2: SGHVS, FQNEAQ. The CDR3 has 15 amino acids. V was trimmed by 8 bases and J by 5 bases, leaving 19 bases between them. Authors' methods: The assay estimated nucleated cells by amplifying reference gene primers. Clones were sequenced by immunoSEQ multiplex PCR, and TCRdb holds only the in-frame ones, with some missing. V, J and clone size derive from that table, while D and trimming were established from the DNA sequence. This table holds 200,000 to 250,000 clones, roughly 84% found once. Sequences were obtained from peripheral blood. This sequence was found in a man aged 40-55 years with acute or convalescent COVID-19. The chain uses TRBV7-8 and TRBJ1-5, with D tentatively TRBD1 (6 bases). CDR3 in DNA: TGTGCCAGCCAGGATGACCGGGACACGGATCAGCCCCAGCATTTT. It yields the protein CASQDDRDTDQPQHF.